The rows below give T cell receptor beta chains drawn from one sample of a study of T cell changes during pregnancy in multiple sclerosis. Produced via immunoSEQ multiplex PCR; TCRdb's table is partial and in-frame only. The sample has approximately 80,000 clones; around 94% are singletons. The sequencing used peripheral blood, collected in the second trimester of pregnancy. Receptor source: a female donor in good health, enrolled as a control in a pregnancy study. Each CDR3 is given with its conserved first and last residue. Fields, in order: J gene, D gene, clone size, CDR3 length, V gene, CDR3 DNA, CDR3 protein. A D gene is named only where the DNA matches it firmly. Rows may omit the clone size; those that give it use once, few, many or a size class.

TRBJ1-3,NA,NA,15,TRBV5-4,TGTGCCAGCAGCTTAGGACAGAACGCTGGAAACACCATATATTTT,CASSLGQNAGNTIYF
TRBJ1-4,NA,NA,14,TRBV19,TGTGCCAGTAGTAAGAACAGAAATAATGAAAAACTGTTTTTT,CASSKNRNNEKLFF
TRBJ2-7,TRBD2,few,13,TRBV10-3,TGTGCCTCCCGTTTTACTAGCGCCGGCGAGCAGTACTTC,CASRFTSAGEQYF
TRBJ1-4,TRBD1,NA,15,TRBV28,TGTGCCAGCAGCCTCTCCGGGACAGCTAATGAAAAACTGTTTTTT,CASSLSGTANEKLFF
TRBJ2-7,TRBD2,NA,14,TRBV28,TGTGCCAGTAATTGGGCGGGAGGGCCTTACGAGCAGTACTTC,CASNWAGGPYEQYF
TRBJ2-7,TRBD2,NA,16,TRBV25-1,TGTGCCAGCAGTGAATGTAGCGGGAGGCCTGCCTACGAGCAGTACTTC,CASSECSGRPAYEQYF
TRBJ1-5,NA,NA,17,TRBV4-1,TGCGCCAGCAGCCAACACCGGGGGGTAGGGCCTGATCAGCCCCAGCATTTT,CASSQHRGVGPDQPQHF
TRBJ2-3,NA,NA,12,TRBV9,TGTGCCAGCAGCGGGCCGGGGGATACGCAGTATTTT,CASSGPGDTQYF
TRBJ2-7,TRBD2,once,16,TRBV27,TGTGCCAGCAGTTTATTTGGCGGGAGGGCCGGACTCGAGCAGTACTTC,CASSLFGGRAGLEQYF
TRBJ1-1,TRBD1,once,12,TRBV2,TGTGCCAGTGGGGGGACAGACACTGAAGCTTTCTTT,CASGGTDTEAFF
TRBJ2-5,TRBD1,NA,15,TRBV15,TGTGCCACCAGCAGAGAAGGACAGGGAGGAGAGACCCAGTACTTC,CATSREGQGGETQYF
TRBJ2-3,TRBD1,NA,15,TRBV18,TGTGCCAGCTCAGGGGACAGGGGGTCCACAGATACGCAGTATTTT,CASSGDRGSTDTQYF
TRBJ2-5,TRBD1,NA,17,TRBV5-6,TGTGCCAGCAGCTACACTTACAGGGGTGGAAGTTGGGAGACCCAGTACTTC,CASSYTYRGGSWETQYF
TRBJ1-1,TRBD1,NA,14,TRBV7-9,TGTGCCAGCAGCTTACAGGGGGCGAACACTGAAGCTTTCTTT,CASSLQGANTEAFF
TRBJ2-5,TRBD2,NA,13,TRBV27,TGTGCCAGCGCGGCGGGAGGGTGGGAGACCCAGTACTTC,CASAAGGWETQYF
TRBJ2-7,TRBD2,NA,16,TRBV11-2,TGTGCCAGCAGCCCAGTCAGGGGACTAGTTTTTTCCGAGCAGTACTTC,CASSPVRGLVFSEQYF
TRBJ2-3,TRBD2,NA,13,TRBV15,TGTGCCACCAGCGCGGGAGTAGCTGATACGCAGTATTTT,CATSAGVADTQYF
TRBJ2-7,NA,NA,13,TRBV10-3,TGTGCCATCAGTGACAGGCTTTCCTACGAGCAGTACTTC,CAISDRLSYEQYF
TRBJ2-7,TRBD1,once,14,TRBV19,TGTGCCAGTAGTATAGGGACAGGGGCCTACGAGCAGTACTTC,CASSIGTGAYEQYF
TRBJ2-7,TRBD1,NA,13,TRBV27,TGTGCCAGCAGGCTACAGGGGACCTACGAGCAGTACTTC,CASRLQGTYEQYF
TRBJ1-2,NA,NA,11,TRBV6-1,TGTGCCAGCACCGGAGGGGTTGGCTACACCTTC,CASTGGVGYTF
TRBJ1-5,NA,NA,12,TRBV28,TGTGCCAGCGGGGGGTCGGGCCAGCCCCAGCATTTT,CASGGSGQPQHF
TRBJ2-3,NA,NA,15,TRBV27,TGTGCCAGCAGTTTAAGTCTAGCCGGCACAGATACGCAGTATTTT,CASSLSLAGTDTQYF
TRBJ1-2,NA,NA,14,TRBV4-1,TGCGCCAGCAGCCATTCTACAGGGTCGGATGGCTACACCTTC,CASSHSTGSDGYTF
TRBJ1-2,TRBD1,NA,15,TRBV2,TGTGCCAGCAGTGAAGGGCAGGGGGGTGGCTATGGCTACACCTTC,CASSEGQGGGYGYTF
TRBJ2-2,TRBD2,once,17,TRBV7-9,TGTGCCAGCAGCCCGACCCTAGCGGGAGGGCCTAACGGGGAGCTGTTTTTT,CASSPTLAGGPNGELFF
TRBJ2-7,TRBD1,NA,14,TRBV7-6,TGTGCCAGCAGCCGACAGGGGGCGAATCGCGAGCAGTACTTC,CASSRQGANREQYF
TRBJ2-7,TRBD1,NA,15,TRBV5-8,TGTGCCAGCAGCTACGGTACAGGGGGCTTTTACGAGCAGTACTTC,CASSYGTGGFYEQYF
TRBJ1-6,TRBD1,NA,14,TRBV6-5,TGTGCCAGCAGCTCCGGGACAGTAAATTCACCCCTCCACTTT,CASSSGTVNSPLHF
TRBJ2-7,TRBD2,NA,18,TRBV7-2,TGTGCCAGCAGCTTAACTAGCACCACTAGCGGGAGGAACAACGAGCAGTACTTC,CASSLTSTTSGRNNEQYF
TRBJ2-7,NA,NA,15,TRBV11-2,TGTGCCAGCACGATAGGAAGGGGCCTCTCCTACGAGCAGTACTTC,CASTIGRGLSYEQYF
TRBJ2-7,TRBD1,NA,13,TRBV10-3,TGTGCCATCAGTGAAGGACAGGCCAGCGAGCAGTACTTC,CAISEGQASEQYF